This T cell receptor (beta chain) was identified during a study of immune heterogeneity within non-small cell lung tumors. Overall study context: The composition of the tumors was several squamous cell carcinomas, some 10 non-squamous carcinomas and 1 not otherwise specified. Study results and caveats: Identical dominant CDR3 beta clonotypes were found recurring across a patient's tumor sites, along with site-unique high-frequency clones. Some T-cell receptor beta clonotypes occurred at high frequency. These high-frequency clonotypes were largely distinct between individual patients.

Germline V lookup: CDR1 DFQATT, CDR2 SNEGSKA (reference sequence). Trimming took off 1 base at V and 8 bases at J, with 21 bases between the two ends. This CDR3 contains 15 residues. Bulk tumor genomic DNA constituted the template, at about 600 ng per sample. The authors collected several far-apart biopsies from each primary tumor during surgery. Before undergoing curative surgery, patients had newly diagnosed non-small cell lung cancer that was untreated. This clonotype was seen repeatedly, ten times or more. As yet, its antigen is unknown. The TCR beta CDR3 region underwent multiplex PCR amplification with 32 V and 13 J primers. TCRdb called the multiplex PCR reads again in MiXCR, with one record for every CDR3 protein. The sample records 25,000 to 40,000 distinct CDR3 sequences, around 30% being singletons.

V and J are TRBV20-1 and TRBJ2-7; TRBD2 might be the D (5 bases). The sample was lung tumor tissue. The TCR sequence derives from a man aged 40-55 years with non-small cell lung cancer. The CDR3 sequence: CSARAPFGLSTKQYF. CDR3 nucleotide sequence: TGCAGTGCTAGAGCTCCGTTCGGACTCTCTACGAAGCAGTACTTC.